These T cell receptor beta chains were read from a single sample in a study of blood T cell repertoires in COVID-19. Profiling relied on immunoSEQ multiplex PCR, and the TCRdb table lists in-frame clones only, not all of them. The profile shows roughly 30,000 clones, over 75% of them singletons. Specimen: peripheral blood. The receptors come from a human donor in a cohort sampled during active COVID-19. Each CDR3 is given with its conserved first and last residue. D genes are given only for firm matches. Clone size is given for some rows only: seen once, a few or many times, or a class if the clone is expanded.

TRBJ2-3,-,TRBD2,TRBV7-3,CASSLGLAGGDTQYF,TGTGCCAGCAGCCTCGGACTAGCGGGGGGAGATACGCAGTATTTT
TRBJ1-2,once,-,TRBV4-3,CASSQVSTFYYGYTF,TGCGCCAGCAGCCAAGTTAGTACCTTTTACTATGGCTACACCTTC
TRBJ1-3,-,-,TRBV25-1,CASSEYTGLGGNTIYF,TGTGCCAGCAGTGAATATACGGGATTAGGAGGAAACACCATATATTTT
TRBJ2-1,-,TRBD2,TRBV3-1/TRBV3-2,CASSPLAVNNEQFF,TGTGCCAGCAGCCCACTAGCGGTCAACAATGAGCAGTTCTTC
TRBJ1-1,-,-,TRBV19,CASSISEFPTPMNTEAFF,TGTGCCAGTAGTATATCAGAGTTCCCGACTCCCATGAACACTGAAGCTTTCTTT
TRBJ1-2,once,-,TRBV15,CATSREVAANYGYTF,TGTGCCACCAGCAGAGAAGTGGCAGCGAACTATGGCTACACCTTC
TRBJ2-7,once,-,TRBV5-6,CASSLEQGRIPYEQYF,TGTGCCAGCAGCTTGGAACAGGGTAGGATCCCCTACGAGCAGTACTTC
TRBJ2-5,-,TRBD2,TRBV5-4,CASSLQSGGAKGETQYF,TGTGCCAGCAGCTTACAAAGCGGGGGGGCAAAAGGAGAGACCCAGTACTTC
TRBJ2-5,-,-,TRBV6-1,CASSELTGRFQETQYF,TGTGCCAGCAGTGAATTGACAGGCAGATTCCAAGAGACCCAGTACTTC
TRBJ2-7,-,-,TRBV5-6,CASSWKIPSSYEQYF,TGTGCCAGCAGCTGGAAGATTCCTAGCTCCTACGAGCAGTACTTC
TRBJ1-4,-,TRBD1,TRBV5-4,CASSLATGTDNEKLFF,TGTGCCAGCAGCTTGGCTACAGGGACAGATAATGAAAAACTGTTTTTT
TRBJ1-2,medium-sized,-,TRBV6-5,CASFSGGHYGYTF,TGTGCCAGTTTCTCGGGGGGCCACTATGGCTACACCTTC
TRBJ1-1,-,-,TRBV6-2/TRBV6-3,CASSYEEVEAFF,TGTGCCAGCAGTTACGAGGAAGTTGAAGCTTTCTTT
TRBJ1-1,-,TRBD1,TRBV25-1,CASSWGQSTEAFF,TGTGCCAGCAGCTGGGGACAGAGCACTGAAGCTTTCTTT
TRBJ2-7,-,TRBD2,TRBV4-1,CASSHPQTSGGPYEQYF,TGCGCCAGCAGCCACCCCCAAACTAGCGGGGGTCCCTACGAGCAGTACTTC
TRBJ1-5,-,-,TRBV18,CASSQQKYSNQPQHF,TGTGCCAGCTCACAACAGAAGTATAGCAATCAGCCCCAGCATTTT
TRBJ2-7,-,TRBD1,TRBV13,CASSSANPGQGTYEQYF,TGTGCCAGCAGCTCCGCTAATCCGGGACAGGGAACCTACGAGCAGTACTTC
TRBJ1-1,once,-,TRBV7-8,CASSPSSVYTEAFF,TGTGCCAGCAGCCCGTCGTCGGTCTACACTGAAGCTTTCTTT
TRBJ1-6,once,-,TRBV13,CASSLKAGGGNSPLHF,TGTGCCAGCAGCTTAAAGGCGGGCGGGGGTAATTCACCCCTCCACTTT
TRBJ1-4,-,-,TRBV7-9,CASSTQNEKLFF,TGTGCCAGCAGCACACAAAACGAAAAACTGTTTTTT
TRBJ1-5,-,TRBD1,TRBV16,CASSQSPGQGATYSNQPQHF,TGTGCCAGCAGCCAATCGCCGGGACAGGGGGCGACCTATAGCAATCAGCCCCAGCATTTT
TRBJ1-6,-,-,TRBV6-2/TRBV6-3,CASSNLRERSPLHF,TGTGCCAGCAGTAACCTCCGGGAGCGATCACCCCTCCACTTT
TRBJ2-5,-,-,TRBV4-3,CASSQYLAGQETQYF,TGCGCCAGCAGCCAGTACCTAGCCGGTCAAGAGACCCAGTACTTC
TRBJ2-5,-,-,TRBV19,CASSLDTQETQYF,TGTGCCAGTAGTCTCGACACCCAAGAGACCCAGTACTTC
TRBJ2-5,-,-,TRBV7-8,CASSPHGETQYF,TGTGCCAGCAGCCCCCACGGGGAGACCCAGTACTTC
TRBJ1-2,-,-,TRBV9,CASSVATPEDGYTF,TGTGCCAGCAGCGTAGCTACGCCCGAGGATGGCTACACCTTC
TRBJ2-7,-,-,TRBV9,CASSVVSAGEQYF,TGTGCCAGCAGCGTAGTGTCCGCGGGGGAGCAGTACTTC
TRBJ1-1,few,TRBD1,TRBV9,CASSVLGQMNTEAFF,TGTGCCAGCAGCGTATTGGGACAGATGAACACTGAAGCTTTCTTT
TRBJ2-5,-,-,TRBV6-2/TRBV6-3,CASSYPRGGAGRGGTQYF,TGTGCCAGCAGTTACCCCCGAGGGGGAGCGGGGCGAGGCGGGACCCAGTACTTC
TRBJ2-7,-,-,TRBV27,CASSPYGRADEQYF,TGTGCCAGCAGTCCCTATGGGCGGGCGGACGAGCAGTACTTC
TRBJ1-3,-,-,TRBV28,CASSPPGAGNTIYF,TGTGCCAGCAGCCCTCCAGGGGCTGGAAACACCATATATTTT
TRBJ2-5,-,TRBD2,TRBV4-1,CASSKTSGGQWETQYF,TGCGCCAGCAGCAAGACTAGCGGGGGGCAATGGGAGACCCAGTACTTC
TRBJ1-6,-,-,TRBV19,CASREPRRSYNSPLHF,TGTGCCAGTAGGGAGCCCAGAAGGTCCTATAATTCACCCCTCCACTTT
TRBJ1-5,few,TRBD1,TRBV2,CASRDSRGPQHF,TGTGCCAGCCGGGACAGCCGAGGGCCCCAGCATTTT
TRBJ1-4,-,-,TRBV5-1,CASSEQGSQNEKLFF,TGCGCCAGCAGCGAACAGGGATCGCAAAATGAAAAACTGTTTTTT
TRBJ2-3,-,-,TRBV27,CASSRERQGTDTQYF,TGTGCCAGCAGTCGAGAAAGACAAGGCACAGATACGCAGTATTTT
TRBJ1-1,-,-,TRBV12-3/TRBV12-4,CASSFNWNTEAFF,TGTGCCAGCAGTTTTAATTGGAACACTGAAGCTTTCTTT
TRBJ2-3,-,TRBD1,TRBV7-3,CASSQSMQGAFMDTQYF,TGTGCCAGCAGCCAGTCCATGCAGGGGGCGTTTATGGATACGCAGTATTTT
TRBJ1-5,-,TRBD1,TRBV28,CASSPGQGAQPQHF,TGTGCCAGCAGTCCGGGACAGGGAGCCCAGCCCCAGCATTTT
TRBJ2-1,-,TRBD2,TRBV7-2,CASSLSGGASGVMNEQFF,TGTGCCAGCAGCTTATCGGGTGGGGCTAGCGGGGTGATGAATGAGCAGTTCTTC
TRBJ1-4,-,-,TRBV10-3,CAISYSANEKLFF,TGTGCCATCAGTTACTCGGCTAATGAAAAACTGTTTTTT
TRBJ2-5,-,TRBD2,TRBV9,CASSPFPGTSGQETQYF,TGTGCCAGCAGCCCTTTTCCCGGGACTAGCGGCCAAGAGACCCAGTACTTC
TRBJ2-7,few,-,TRBV4-1,CASSQGVGAWVYEQYF,TGCGCCAGCAGCCAAGGTGTAGGGGCCTGGGTTTACGAGCAGTACTTC